A single sample gave rise to the 24 T cell receptor beta chains below, sequenced in a study of blood T cell repertoires in COVID-19. Some clones are missing from TCRdb's copy, which holds only in-frame ones; the method was immunoSEQ multiplex PCR. The repertoire includes around 220,000 clones, roughly 87% of them detected once, and about 6% sits in the top ten. Sequencing used PBMCs or T cells enriched from blood (not recorded which). All receptors derive from a woman aged 25 to 39 with acute COVID-19.

The chain combines TRBV3-1 (or the pseudogene TRBV3-2) with TRBJ2-1; 8 bases are shared with TRBD2. The CDR3 covers 14 residues. Trimming took 1 base from V and 7 from J; bases not matched to a gene: 3. Germline CDR1 reads LGHDT; CDR2 reads YNNKEL (reference sequence). The CDR3 here is CASSQASGSNEQFF. CDR3 sequence (DNA): TGTGCCAGCAGCCAAGCCAGCGGGAGTAATGAGCAGTTCTTC.

V gene TRBV18 combines with J gene TRBJ1-2, with D tentatively TRBD1 (6 bases). CDR3 length: 14 amino acids. Trimming removed 3 bases from V and 3 bases from J, with 11 bases in between. Germline values: CDR1 KGHSH, CDR2 LQKENI. The CDR3 loop reads CASSPQQGDYGYTF. For the CDR3, the DNA is TGTGCCAGCTCACCGCAACAGGGAGACTATGGCTACACCTTC.

V is TRBV5-4 and J is TRBJ2-1; TRBD1 agrees at 12 bases. The CDR3 runs 17 residues. J was trimmed by 7 bases and V by 4 bases; bases with no gene match: 12. CDR1 SGHNT and CDR2 YYREEE come from the germline V gene (reference sequence). The CDR3 reads CASSAPGQGALTNEQFF. CDR3 nucleotide sequence: TGTGCCAGCAGCGCCCCGGGACAGGGGGCGCTTACGAATGAGCAGTTCTTC.

The chain joins TRBV19 to TRBJ2-1; 7 bases match TRBD1. The V and J ends lost 6 bases and 3 bases, in that order; junction bases with no gene match: 11. This CDR3 spans 16 amino acids. Germline-derived CDR1 and CDR2 are LNHDA and SQIVND (reference sequence). CDR3 loop: CASRPTTGTDYNEQFF. The CDR3 bases are TGTGCCAGTAGGCCGACGACCGGGACAGACTACAATGAGCAGTTCTTC.

The rearrangement joins TRBV5-1 to TRBJ1-3, with D tentatively TRBD1 (5 bases). CDR1 SGHRS and CDR2 YFSETQ come from the germline V gene. This CDR3 comprises 14 residues. V was clipped by 0 bases and J by 4 bases, with 8 bases between them. The chain's CDR3 is CASSLDGAGNTIYF. The CDR3 DNA reads as TGCGCCAGCAGCTTGGATGGGGCCGGAAACACCATATATTTT.

J is TRBJ2-7 and V is TRBV5-4, with a weak D call TRBD2 (6 bases). This CDR3 is 16 amino acids long. With 1 base removed from V and 0 bases from J, the gap between germline ends came to 14 bases. CDR1 and CDR2 (germline): SGHNT, YYREEE (reference sequence). The CDR3 DNA follows: TGTGCCAGCAGCTTGCCGGGGGTGGTAAGCTCCTACGAGCAGTACTTC. Residues: CASSLPGVVSSYEQYF.

This clone was observed a few times. The V gene is TRBV27, the J gene TRBJ1-6; 7 bases are a match to TRBD1. The V gene's germline CDR1 is MNHEY and CDR2 SMNVEV (reference sequence). The CDR3 totals 16 residues. Trimming removed 5 bases from V and 7 bases from J; junction bases left unmatched: 11. As DNA, the CDR3 is TGTGCCAGCAGTCCCCGACAGGGCCGCTTCAATTCACCCCTCCACTTT. This sequence encodes CASSPRQGRFNSPLHF.

The chain combines TRBV9 with TRBJ1-3; TRBD1 is a possible D gene (5 bases). The V end was cut by 0 bases, the J end by 0 bases, with 13 bases between. Germline V gene data show CDR1 as SGDLS and CDR2 as YYNGEE. The CDR3 length is 17 residues. The CDR3 region is CASSVESGQRSGNTIYF. The DNA of the CDR3 is TGTGCCAGCAGCGTAGAGTCAGGGCAACGCTCTGGAAACACCATATATTTT.

This chain uses TRBV28 with TRBJ2-1; TRBD2 agrees at 7 bases. CDR1 and CDR2 (germline): MDHEN, SYDVKM. V trimming: 5 bases; J trimming: 2 bases; junction bases outside the gene matches: 12. The CDR3 contains 17 residues. The CDR3 region is CASSPPLGAGAYNEQFF. Written as DNA, the CDR3 is TGTGCCAGCAGTCCCCCTCTCGGGGCGGGAGCCTACAATGAGCAGTTCTTC. The full variable domain, its missing parts supplied by reference TRBV28 and TRBJ2-1, is DVKVTQSSRYLVKRTGEKVFLECVQDMDHENMFWYRQDPGLGLRLIYFSYDVKMKEKGDIPEGYSVSREKKERFSLILESASTNQTSMYLCASSPPLGAGAYNEQFFGPGTRLTVL.

V usage is TRBV18 and J usage is TRBJ1-3; D gene ambiguous. Germline CDR1 KGHSH, CDR2 LQKENI. V dropped 1 base and J dropped 0 bases, with 7 bases sitting between them. The CDR3 is 15 residues long. The DNA for the CDR3 is TGTGCCAGCTCACCACTCGGGAACTCTGGAAACACCATATATTTT. It yields the protein CASSPLGNSGNTIYF.

V is TRBV18 and J is TRBJ1-6; no firm D call. The length of the CDR3 is 13 residues. Germline V lookup: CDR1 KGHSH, CDR2 LQKENI. The V and J ends lost 3 bases and 9 bases respectively, with 9 bases between them. The CDR3 reads CASSPLPVSPLHF. The CDR3 DNA follows: TGTGCCAGCTCACCCCTCCCCGTTTCACCCCTCCACTTT.

This CDR3 reads CASSPPSNTEAFF. The CDR3 nucleotides are TGTGCCAGCAGCCCCCCCTCTAACACTGAAGCTTTCTTT. The chain uses TRBV7-2 and TRBJ1-1; the D is unclear. CDR1 is SGHTA, CDR2 FQGNSA, per germline. Trimming took off 5 bases at V and 2 bases at J, with 9 bases between the two ends. CDR3 length: 13 residues.

The V and J genes are TRBV6-6 and TRBJ1-1, with 8 nucleotides matching TRBD1. Germline CDR1 is MNHNY and CDR2 is SVGAGI (reference sequence). With 2 bases clipped from V and 6 bases from J, the junction kept 5 bases outside the gene matches. CDR3 length: 14 residues. The CDR3 DNA follows: TGTGCCAGCAGTTACGGACAGGGAGGGGCTGAAGCTTTCTTT. This encodes CASSYGQGGAEAFF.

This chain uses TRBV10-3 with TRBJ2-3, with TRBD2 as a possible D gene (5 bases). CDR1 ENHRY and CDR2 SYGVKD come from the germline V gene. V shed 0 bases and J shed 2 bases, with 30 bases lying between them. This CDR3 is 22 amino acids long. CDR3 bases: TGTGCCATCAGTGAGTCTTTTTTGGACCGATTCGCGGGTCGATATCACACAGATACGCAGTATTTT. Amino acids: CAISESFLDRFAGRYHTDTQYF.

The chain employs TRBV5-6 and TRBJ2-7; 8 nucleotides agree with TRBD1. After removal of 2 bases from V and 5 bases from J, the junction contained 9 bases not matched to a gene. The V gene's germline CDR1 is SGHDT and CDR2 YYEEEE. The CDR3 length is 15 residues. CDR3 DNA sequence: TGTGCCAGCAGCTTACTTGGGACAGGTAAAAACGAGCAGTACTTC. Translated, it gives CASSLLGTGKNEQYF. The whole variable domain, filled in from reference TRBV5-6 and TRBJ2-7, reads DAGVTQSPTHLIKTRGQQVTLRCSPKSGHDTVSWYQQALGQGPQFIFQYYEEEERQRGNFPDRFSGHQFPNYSSELNVNALLLGDSALYLCASSLLGTGKNEQYFGPGTRLTVT.

This sequence joins TRBV7-2 and TRBJ1-3; D unclear. Germline lookup yields CDR1 SGHTA and CDR2 FQGNSA. The CDR3 is 14 amino acids. V was shortened by 4 bases and J by 2 bases, with 9 bases between the two germline ends. The CDR3 here is CASSSSGTGNTIYF. Here the CDR3 DNA reads TGTGCCAGCAGCTCCTCCGGGACTGGAAACACCATATATTTT.

J is TRBJ1-5 and V is TRBV30; D not resolved. V was shortened by 3 bases and J by 5 bases, with 8 bases between the two germline ends. CDR1 and CDR2 (germline): GTSNPN, SVGIG (reference sequence). The CDR3 is 12 residues long. In DNA form, the CDR3 reads TGTGCCTGGAGCGGGGTCGATCAGCCCCAGCATTTT. Encoded protein: CAWSGVDQPQHF.

V usage is TRBV21-1 and J usage is TRBJ2-2; the table's D call, TRBD2, has no DNA check behind it. TRBV21-1 is a pseudogene locus. The CDR3 loop spans 14 amino acids. The CDR3 bases are TGTGCCAGCAGCTTCGACTTGGTCACCGGGGAGCTGTTTTTT. Encoded protein: CASSFDLVTGELFF.

This clone was observed a single time. The rearrangement uses TRBV5-1 and TRBJ2-1; 7 bases agree with TRBD2. This CDR3 has 15 residues. J lost 4 bases, V lost 0 bases, and 4 bases had no gene match. Germline CDR1 and CDR2: SGHRS and YFSETQ. This CDR3 reads CASSLDASGYNEQFF. The CDR3, as DNA: TGCGCCAGCAGCTTGGATGCTAGCGGATACAATGAGCAGTTCTTC.

The chain recombines TRBV27 with TRBJ2-1, with 8 positions matching TRBD1. Germline V CDR1 and CDR2: MNHEY, SMNVEV (reference sequence). The V and J ends lost 5 bases and 6 bases, in that order; junction bases with no gene match: 9. The CDR3 runs 15 residues. The CDR3 sequence is CASSTTGEMINEQFF. CDR3 nucleotide sequence: TGTGCCAGCAGTACGACAGGGGAAATGATCAATGAGCAGTTCTTC.

This chain uses TRBV28 with TRBJ2-1; D possibly corresponds to TRBD2 (6 bases). This CDR3 region has 16 residues. V was clipped by 4 bases and J by 10 bases, with 23 bases between them. Germline-derived CDR1 and CDR2 are MDHEN and SYDVKM. The CDR3 DNA reads TGTGCCAGCAGTTCACCGGGGGTCGGGAGAGGAGTGGAGCAGTTCTTC. It encodes CASSSPGVGRGVEQFF.

The chain combines TRBV10-2 with TRBJ2-7; 9 nucleotides align to TRBD2. V shed 0 bases, J shed 5 bases, and the junction held 5 bases outside the gene matches. The CDR3 spans 15 residues. Germline V gene sequence: CDR1 WSHSY, CDR2 SAAADI. The CDR3 region is CASSESSAGGNEQYF. CDR3 in DNA: TGCGCCAGCAGTGAGTCGTCAGCGGGAGGAAACGAGCAGTACTTC.

J is TRBJ1-1 and V is TRBV5-4, with TRBD1 matching 10 bases. CDR1 is SGHNT and CDR2 is YYREEE in the germline V gene (reference sequence). J was trimmed by 1 base and V by 3 bases; bases with no gene match: 6. The CDR3 has 16 residues. The DNA of the CDR3 is TGTGCCAGCAGCTCCCGGGACAGGGGTGGGAACACTGAAGCTTTCTTT. This encodes CASSSRDRGGNTEAFF. Using reference TRBV5-4 and TRBJ1-1 for the parts outside the CDR3, the full variable domain is ETGVTQSPTHLIKTRGQQVTLRCSSQSGHNTVSWYQQALGQGPQFIFQYYREEENGRGNFPPRFSGLQFPNYSSELNVNALELDDSALYLCASSSRDRGGNTEAFFGQGTRLTVV.

This chain links TRBV7-8 with TRBJ1-2, with TRBD1 matching over 12 bases. From germline, CDR1 is SGHVS and CDR2 FQNEAQ. The V and J ends lost 5 bases and 5 bases, in that order; junction bases with no gene match: 12. The CDR3 loop spans 17 amino acids. The CDR3, as DNA: TGTGCCAGCAGCCTAGGGACAGGGGGCGCGGGGGGGTATGGCTACACCTTC. Its translation is CASSLGTGGAGGYGYTF.